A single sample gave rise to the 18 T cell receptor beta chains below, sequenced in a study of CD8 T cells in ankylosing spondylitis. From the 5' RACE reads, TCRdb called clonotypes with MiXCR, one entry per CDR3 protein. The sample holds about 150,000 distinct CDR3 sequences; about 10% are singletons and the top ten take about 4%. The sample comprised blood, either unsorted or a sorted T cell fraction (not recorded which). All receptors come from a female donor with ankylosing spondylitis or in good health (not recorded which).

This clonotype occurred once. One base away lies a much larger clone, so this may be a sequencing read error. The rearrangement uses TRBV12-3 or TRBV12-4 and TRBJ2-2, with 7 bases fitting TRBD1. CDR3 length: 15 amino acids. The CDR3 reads CASSLRGQFNGALFF. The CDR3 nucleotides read TGTGCCAGCAGTCTAAGGGGACAGTTTAACGGGGCGCTGTTTTTT.

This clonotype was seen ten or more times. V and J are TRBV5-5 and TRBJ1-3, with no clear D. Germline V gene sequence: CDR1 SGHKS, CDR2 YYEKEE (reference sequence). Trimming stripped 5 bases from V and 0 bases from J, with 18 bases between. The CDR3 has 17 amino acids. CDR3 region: CASSLAGDGVSGNTIYF. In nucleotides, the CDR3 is TGTGCCAGCAGTCTGGCGGGTGATGGGGTCTCTGGAAACACCATATATTTT.

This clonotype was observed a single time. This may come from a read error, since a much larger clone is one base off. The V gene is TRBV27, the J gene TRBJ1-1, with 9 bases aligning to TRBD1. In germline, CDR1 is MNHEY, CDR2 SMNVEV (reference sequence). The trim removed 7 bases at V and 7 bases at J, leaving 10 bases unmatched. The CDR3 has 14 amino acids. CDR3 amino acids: CASNFMTGGDEAFF. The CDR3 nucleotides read TGTGCCAGCAATTTTATGACAGGGGGTGATGAAGCTTTCTTT.

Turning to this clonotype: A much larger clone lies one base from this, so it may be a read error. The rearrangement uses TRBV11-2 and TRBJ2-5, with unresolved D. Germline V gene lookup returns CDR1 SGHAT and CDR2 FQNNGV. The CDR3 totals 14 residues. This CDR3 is CTSSLAGPWVTQYF. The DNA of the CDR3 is TGTACCAGCAGCTTAGCTGGCCCGTGGGTGACCCAGTACTTC.

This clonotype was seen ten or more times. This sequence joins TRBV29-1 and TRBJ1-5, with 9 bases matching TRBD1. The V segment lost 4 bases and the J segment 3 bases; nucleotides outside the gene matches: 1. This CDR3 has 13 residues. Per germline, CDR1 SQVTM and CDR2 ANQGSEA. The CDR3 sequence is CSVGTGVNQPQHF. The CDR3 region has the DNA TGCAGCGTTGGGACAGGGGTCAATCAGCCCCAGCATTTT.

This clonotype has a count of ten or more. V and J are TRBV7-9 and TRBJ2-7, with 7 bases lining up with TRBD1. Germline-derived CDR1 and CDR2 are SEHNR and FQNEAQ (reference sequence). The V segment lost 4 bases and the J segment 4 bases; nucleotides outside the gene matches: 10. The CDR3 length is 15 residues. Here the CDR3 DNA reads TGTGCCAGCAGCTCATATACGGGACAGCAGTACGAGCAGTACTTC. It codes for CASSSYTGQQYEQYF.

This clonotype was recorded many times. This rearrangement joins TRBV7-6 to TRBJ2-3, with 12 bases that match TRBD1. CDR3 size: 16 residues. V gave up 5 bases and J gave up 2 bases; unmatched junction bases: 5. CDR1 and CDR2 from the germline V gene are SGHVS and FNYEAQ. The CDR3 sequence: CASSEGTGGPTDTQYF. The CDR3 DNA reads TGTGCCAGCAGCGAAGGGACAGGGGGCCCCACAGATACGCAGTATTTT. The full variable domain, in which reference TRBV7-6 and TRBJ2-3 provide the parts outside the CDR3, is GAGVSQSPRYKVTKRGQDVALRCDPISGHVSLYWYRQALGQGPEFLTYFNYEAQQDKSGLPNDRFSAERPEGSISTLTIQRTEQRDSAMYRCASSEGTGGPTDTQYFGPGTRLTVL.

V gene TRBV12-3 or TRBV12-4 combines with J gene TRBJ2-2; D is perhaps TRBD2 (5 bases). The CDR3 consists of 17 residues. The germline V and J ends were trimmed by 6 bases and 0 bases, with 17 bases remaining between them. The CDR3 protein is CASSLRLGSANTGELFF. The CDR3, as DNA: TGTGCCAGCAGCCTTCGCTTAGGTAGCGCGAACACCGGGGAGCTGTTTTTT.

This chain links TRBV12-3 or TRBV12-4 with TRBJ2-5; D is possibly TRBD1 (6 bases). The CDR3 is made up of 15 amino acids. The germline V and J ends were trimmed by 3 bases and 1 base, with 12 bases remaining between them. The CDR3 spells CASSFSGTPQETQYF. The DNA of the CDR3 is TGTGCCAGCAGTTTTTCCGGGACACCCCAAGAGACCCAGTACTTC.

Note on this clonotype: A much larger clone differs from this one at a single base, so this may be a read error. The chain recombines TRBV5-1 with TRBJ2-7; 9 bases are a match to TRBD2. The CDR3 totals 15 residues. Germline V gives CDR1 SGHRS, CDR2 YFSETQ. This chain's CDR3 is CASGLGASGTNEQYF. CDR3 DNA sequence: TGCGCCAGCGGCTTGGGTGCTAGCGGGACAAACGAGCAGTACTTC. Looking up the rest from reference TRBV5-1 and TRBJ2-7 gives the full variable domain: KAGVTQTPRYLIKTRGQQVTLSCSPISGHRSVSWYQQTPGQGLQFLFEYFSETQRNKGNFPGRFSGRQFSNSRSEMNVSTLELGDSALYLCASGLGASGTNEQYFGPGTRLTVT.

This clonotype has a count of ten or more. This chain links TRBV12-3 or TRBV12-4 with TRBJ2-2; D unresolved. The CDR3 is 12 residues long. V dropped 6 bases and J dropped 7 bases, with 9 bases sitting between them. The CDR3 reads CASSKQGGELFF. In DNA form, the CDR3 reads TGTGCCAGCAGCAAGCAAGGCGGGGAGCTGTTTTTT.

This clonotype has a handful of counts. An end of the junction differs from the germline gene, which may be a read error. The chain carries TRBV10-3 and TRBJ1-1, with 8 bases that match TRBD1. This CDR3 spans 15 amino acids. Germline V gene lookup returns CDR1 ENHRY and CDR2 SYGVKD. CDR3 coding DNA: TGTGCCTCCCACGACCCCGACAGGGGAGGGGGTGAAACTTTCTTT. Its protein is CASHDPDRGGGETFF.

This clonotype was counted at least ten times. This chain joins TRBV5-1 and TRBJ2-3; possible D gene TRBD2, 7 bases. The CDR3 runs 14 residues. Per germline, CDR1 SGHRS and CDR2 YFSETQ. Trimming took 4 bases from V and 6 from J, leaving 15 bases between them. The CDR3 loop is CASSPGGGADTQYF. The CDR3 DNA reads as TGCGCCAGCAGCCCGGGGGGCGGTGCCGATACGCAGTATTTT.

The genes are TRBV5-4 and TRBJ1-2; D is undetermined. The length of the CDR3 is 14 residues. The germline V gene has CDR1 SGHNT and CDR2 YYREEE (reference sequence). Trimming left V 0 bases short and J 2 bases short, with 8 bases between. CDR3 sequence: CASSLESLNYGYTF. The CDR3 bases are TGTGCCAGCAGCTTGGAGTCCCTGAACTATGGCTACACCTTC.

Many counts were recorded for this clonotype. CDR3 in amino acids: CASSPVQETKHTEAFF. The CDR3 nucleotides are TGTGCCAGCAGTCCTGTACAGGAAACGAAACATACTGAAGCTTTCTTT. The V call is TRBV12-3 or TRBV12-4, the J call TRBJ1-1; possible D gene TRBD1, 5 bases. Between the trimmed V and J ends, which lost 5 bases and 5 bases, there was a span of 21 bases. The CDR3 runs to 16 residues.

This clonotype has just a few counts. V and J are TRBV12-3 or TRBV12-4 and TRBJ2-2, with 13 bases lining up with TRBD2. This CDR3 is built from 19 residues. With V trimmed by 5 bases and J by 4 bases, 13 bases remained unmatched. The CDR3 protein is CASSPTPGLAGVSTGELFF. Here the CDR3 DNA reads TGTGCCAGCAGTCCCACCCCCGGACTAGCGGGGGTGAGCACCGGGGAGCTGTTTTTT.

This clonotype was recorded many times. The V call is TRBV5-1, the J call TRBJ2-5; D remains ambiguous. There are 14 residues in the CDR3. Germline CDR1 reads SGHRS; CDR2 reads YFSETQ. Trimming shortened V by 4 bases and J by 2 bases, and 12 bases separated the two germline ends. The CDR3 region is CASSPRGEQETQYF. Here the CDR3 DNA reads TGCGCCAGCAGCCCGAGAGGCGAACAAGAGACCCAGTACTTC.

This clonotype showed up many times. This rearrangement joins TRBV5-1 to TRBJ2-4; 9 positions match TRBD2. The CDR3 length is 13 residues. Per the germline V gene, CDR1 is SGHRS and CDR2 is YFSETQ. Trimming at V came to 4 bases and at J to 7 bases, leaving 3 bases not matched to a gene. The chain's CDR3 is CASSVGTSNIQYF. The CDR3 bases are TGCGCCAGCAGCGTGGGGACTAGCAACATTCAGTACTTC.